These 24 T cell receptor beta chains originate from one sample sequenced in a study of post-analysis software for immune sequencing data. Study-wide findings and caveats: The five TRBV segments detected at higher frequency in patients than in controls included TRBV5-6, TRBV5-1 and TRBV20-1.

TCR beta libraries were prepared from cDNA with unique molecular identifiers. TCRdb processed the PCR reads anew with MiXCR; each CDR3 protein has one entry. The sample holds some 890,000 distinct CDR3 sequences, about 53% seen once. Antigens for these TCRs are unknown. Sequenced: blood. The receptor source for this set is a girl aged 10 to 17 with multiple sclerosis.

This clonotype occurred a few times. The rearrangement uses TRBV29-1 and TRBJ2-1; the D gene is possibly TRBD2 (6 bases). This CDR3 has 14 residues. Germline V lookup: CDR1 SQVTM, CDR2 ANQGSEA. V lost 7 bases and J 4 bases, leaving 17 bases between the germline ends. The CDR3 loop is CSATPHSGYNEQFF. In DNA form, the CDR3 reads TGCAGCGCGACTCCCCATAGCGGTTACAATGAGCAGTTCTTC.

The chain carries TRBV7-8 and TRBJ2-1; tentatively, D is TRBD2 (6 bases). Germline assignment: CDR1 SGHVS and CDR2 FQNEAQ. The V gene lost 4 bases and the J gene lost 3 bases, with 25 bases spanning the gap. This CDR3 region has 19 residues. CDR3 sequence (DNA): TGTGCCAGCAGCTCACACCGCGGGGCCTCCAGGGACCTCTACAATGAGCAGTTCTTC. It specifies CASSSHRGASRDLYNEQFF.

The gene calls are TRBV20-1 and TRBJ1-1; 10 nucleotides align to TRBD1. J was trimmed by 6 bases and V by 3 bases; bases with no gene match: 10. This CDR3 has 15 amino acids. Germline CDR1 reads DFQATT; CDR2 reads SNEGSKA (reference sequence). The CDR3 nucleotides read TGCAGTGCTAGTTCTCCGGGACAGGGGAGAGCTGAAGCTTTCTTT. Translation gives CSASSPGQGRAEAFF.

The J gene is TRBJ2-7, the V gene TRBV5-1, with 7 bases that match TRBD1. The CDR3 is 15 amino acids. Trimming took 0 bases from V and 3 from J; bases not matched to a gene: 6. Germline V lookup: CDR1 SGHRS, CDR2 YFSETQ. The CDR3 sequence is CASSLGVGQVYEQYF. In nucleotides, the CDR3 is TGCGCCAGCAGCTTGGGGGTCGGACAGGTCTACGAGCAGTACTTC.

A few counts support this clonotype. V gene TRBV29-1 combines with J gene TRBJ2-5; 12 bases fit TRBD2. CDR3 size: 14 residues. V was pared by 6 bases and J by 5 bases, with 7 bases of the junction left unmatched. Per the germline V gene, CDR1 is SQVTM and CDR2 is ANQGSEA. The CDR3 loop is CSVGNLAGGETQYF. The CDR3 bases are TGCAGCGTGGGGAACCTAGCGGGAGGGGAGACCCAGTACTTC.

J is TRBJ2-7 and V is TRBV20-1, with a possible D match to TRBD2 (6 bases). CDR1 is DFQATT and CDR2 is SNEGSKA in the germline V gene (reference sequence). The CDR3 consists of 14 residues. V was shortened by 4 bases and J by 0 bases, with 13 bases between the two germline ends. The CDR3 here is CSATIAAGSYEQYF. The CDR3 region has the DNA TGCAGTGCTACCATAGCGGCAGGCTCCTACGAGCAGTACTTC.

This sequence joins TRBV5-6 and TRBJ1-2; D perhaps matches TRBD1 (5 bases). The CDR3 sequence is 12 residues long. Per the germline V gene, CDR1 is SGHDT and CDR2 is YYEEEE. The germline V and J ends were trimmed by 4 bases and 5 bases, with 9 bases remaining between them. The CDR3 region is CASSRTSYGYTF. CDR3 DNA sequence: TGTGCCAGCAGCCGGACATCGTATGGCTACACCTTC.

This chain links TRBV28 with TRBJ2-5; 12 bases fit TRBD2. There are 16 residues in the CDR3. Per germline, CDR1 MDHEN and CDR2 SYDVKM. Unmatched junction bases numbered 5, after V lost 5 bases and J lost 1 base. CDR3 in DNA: TGTGCCAGCAGTGAGGGACTAGCGGGCCGCCAAGAGACCCAGTACTTC. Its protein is CASSEGLAGRQETQYF.

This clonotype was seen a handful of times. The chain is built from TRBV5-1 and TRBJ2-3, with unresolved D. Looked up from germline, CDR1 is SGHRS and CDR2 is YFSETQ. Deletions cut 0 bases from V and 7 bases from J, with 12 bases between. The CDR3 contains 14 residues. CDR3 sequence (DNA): TGCGCCAGCAGCTTGGCCCGGCCGCTTCATACGCAGTATTTT. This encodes CASSLARPLHTQYF.

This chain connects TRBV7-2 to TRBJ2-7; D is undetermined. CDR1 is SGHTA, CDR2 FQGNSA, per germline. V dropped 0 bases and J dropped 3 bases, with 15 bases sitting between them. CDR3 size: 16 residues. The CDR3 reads CASSLAPSAGVYEQYF. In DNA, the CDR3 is TGTGCCAGCAGCTTAGCCCCCTCCGCTGGGGTCTACGAGCAGTACTTC.

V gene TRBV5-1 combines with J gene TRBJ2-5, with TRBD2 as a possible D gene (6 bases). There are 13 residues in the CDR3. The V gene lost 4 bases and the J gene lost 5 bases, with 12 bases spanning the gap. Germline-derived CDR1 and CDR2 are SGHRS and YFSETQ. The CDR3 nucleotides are TGCGCCAGCAGCCCCAGACTAGTGGAGACCCAGTACTTC. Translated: CASSPRLVETQYF.

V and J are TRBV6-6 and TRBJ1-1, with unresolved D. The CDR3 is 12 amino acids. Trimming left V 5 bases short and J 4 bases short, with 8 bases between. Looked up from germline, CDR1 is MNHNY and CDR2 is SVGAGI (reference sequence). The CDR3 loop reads CASSRRTTEAFF. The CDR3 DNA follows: TGTGCCAGCAGTCGAAGGACCACTGAAGCTTTCTTT.

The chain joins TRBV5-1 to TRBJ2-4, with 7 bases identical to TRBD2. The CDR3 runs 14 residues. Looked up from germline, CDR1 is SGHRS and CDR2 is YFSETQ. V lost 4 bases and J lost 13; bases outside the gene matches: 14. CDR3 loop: CASSPGLAENGQYF. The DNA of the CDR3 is TGCGCCAGCAGCCCGGGGCTAGCGGAGAACGGGCAGTACTTC.

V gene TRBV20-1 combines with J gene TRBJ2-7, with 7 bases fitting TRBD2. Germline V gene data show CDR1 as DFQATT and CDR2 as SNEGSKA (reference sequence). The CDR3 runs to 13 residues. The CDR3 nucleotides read TGCGGGGGGGTGGAGGAAGTCTCCTACGAGCAGTACTTC. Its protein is CGGVEEVSYEQYF.

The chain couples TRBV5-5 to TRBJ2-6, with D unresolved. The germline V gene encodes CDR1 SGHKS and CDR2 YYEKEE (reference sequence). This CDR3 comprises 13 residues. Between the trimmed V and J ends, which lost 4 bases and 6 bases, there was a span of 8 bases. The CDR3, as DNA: TGTGCCAGCAGCCCCCCATTGGCCAACGTCCTGACTTTC. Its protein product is CASSPPLANVLTF.

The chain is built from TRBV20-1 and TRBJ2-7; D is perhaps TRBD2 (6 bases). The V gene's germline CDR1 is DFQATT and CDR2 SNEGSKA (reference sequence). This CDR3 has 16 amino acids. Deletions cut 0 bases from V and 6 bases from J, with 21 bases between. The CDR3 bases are TGCAGTGCTAGAGATCATGAGACAGCGGGCTGGGGCGAGCAGTACTTC. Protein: CSARDHETAGWGEQYF.

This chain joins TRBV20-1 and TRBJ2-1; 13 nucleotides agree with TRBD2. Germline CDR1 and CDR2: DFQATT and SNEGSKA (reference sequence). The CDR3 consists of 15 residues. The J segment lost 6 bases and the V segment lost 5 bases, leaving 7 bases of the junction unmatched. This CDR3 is CSAPLTSGGGNEQFF. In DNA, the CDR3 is TGCAGTGCTCCACTTACTAGCGGGGGGGGCAATGAGCAGTTCTTC.

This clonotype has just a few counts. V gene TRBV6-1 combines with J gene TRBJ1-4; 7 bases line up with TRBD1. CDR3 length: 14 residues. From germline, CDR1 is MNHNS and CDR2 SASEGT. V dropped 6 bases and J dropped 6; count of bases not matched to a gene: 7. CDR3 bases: TGTGCCAGCAGATCCAGGGGGTCGGATGAAAAACTGTTTTTT. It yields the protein CASRSRGSDEKLFF.

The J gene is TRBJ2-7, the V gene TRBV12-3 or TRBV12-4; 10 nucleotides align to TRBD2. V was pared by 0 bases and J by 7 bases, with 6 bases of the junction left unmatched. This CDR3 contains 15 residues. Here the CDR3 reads CASSLASGGYSEQYF. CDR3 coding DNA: TGTGCCAGCAGTTTAGCTAGCGGGGGGTACAGTGAGCAGTACTTC.

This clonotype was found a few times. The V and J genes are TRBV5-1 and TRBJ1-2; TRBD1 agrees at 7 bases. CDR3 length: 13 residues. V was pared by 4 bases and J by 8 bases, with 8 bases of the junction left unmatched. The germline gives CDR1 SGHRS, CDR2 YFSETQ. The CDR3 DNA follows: TGCGCCAGCAGCCGCGAGGGGGCGGGAGGCTACACCTTC. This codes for CASSREGAGGYTF.

The CDR3 coding sequence is TGTGCCAGCAGCCGCCCTACCATCTCCTACGAGCAGTACTTC. Its translation is CASSRPTISYEQYF. The chain employs TRBV7-2 and TRBJ2-7, with no clear D. V was clipped by 5 bases and J by 0 bases, with 11 bases between them. The V gene's germline CDR1 is SGHTA and CDR2 FQGNSA. This CDR3 contains 14 residues.

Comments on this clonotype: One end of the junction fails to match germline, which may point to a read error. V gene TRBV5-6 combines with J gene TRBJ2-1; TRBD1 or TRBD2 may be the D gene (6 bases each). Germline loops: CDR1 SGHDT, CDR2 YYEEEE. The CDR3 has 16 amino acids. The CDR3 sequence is CTSSLGGHLSYNEQFF. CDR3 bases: TGTACCAGCAGCTTGGGGGGACATCTCTCCTACAATGAGCAGTTCTTC.

CDR3 sequence reads: CASSFGQLLAKNIQYF. DNA of the CDR3: TGTGCCAGCAGCTTTGGACAGTTACTAGCCAAAAACATTCAGTACTTC. The V call is TRBV7-2, the J call TRBJ2-4; a possible D gene is TRBD1 (6 bases). The CDR3 loop spans 16 amino acids. V was pared by 3 bases and J by 0 bases, with 12 bases between. Germline V gives CDR1 SGHTA, CDR2 FQGNSA.

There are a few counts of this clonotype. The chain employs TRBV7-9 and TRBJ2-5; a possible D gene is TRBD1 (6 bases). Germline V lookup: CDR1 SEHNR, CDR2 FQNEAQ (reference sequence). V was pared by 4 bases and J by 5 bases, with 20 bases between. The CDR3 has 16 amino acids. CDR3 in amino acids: CASSSLRTAGRETQYF. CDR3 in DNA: TGTGCCAGCAGCTCACTCCGGACAGCCGGTAGGGAGACCCAGTACTTC. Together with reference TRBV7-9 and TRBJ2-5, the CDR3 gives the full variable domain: DTGVSQNPRHKITKRGQNVTFRCDPISEHNRLYWYRQTLGQGPEFLTYFQNEAQLEKSRLLSDRFSAERPKGSFSTLEIQRTEQGDSAMYLCASSSLRTAGRETQYFGPGTRLLVL.